The source of this TCR beta chain is a study of CD8 T cells in Susac syndrome. Study-level information: Eight or nine of the sequenced Susac syndrome patients were in remission, and roughly 6 had active disease.

Reverse transcription of roughly 0.5 to 1 ug RNA was carried out with random hexamers. It was immunoSEQ multiplex PCR that amplified TCR beta CDR3 across 54 Vbeta and 13 Jbeta. TCRdb used MiXCR to reprocess the immunoSEQ multiplex PCR reads, holding one entry per CDR3 protein. The repertoire consists of 200,000 to 300,000 distinct CDR3 sequences, with about 96% occurring once and the leading ten covering 0.095% to 0.12%. TEMRA cells were FACS-enriched, unlike CD8+ and CD4+ T cells, which were negatively isolated. Trimming stripped 4 bases from V and 2 bases from J, with 13 bases between. The CDR3 runs to 14 residues. Per germline, CDR1 SGHRS and CDR2 YFSETQ. With regard to this clonotype: No antigen is known for it.

Study-wide points: CD4+ T cell repertoires in Susac syndrome exhibited no evidence of clonal expansion.

Sequencing was performed on CD4+ T cells from PBMCs. This chain connects TRBV5-1 to TRBJ2-7; the D call may be TRBD1 or TRBD2 (5 bases each). The source is a human donor with Susac syndrome. CDR3 residues: CASSEGVGPYEQYF. CDR3 bases: TGCGCCAGCAGCGAGGGAGTGGGGCCCTACGAGCAGTACTTC.